These 16 T cell receptor beta chains share one sample of origin, sequenced in a study of siplizumab effects on memory and regulatory T cells (dated by TCRdb to between 2018 and 2021). Library preparation used the immunoSEQ multiplex PCR assay. TCRdb retrieved this table from immuneACCESS and kept in-frame rearrangements only. Not all clones are present; in checked studies, unresolved V genes account for under half, and no reason is known for the remainder. The sample has 3,500 or so clones on record, 53% of them singletons. Of the sample, approximately 4.8% is held by the ten largest clones. For 6 days, cells in the mixed lymphocyte reaction were kept in coculture at 37 degrees C. These receptors are not linked to any known antigen. The sample comprised CFSE-low (dividing) CD4+ T cells sorted from an allogeneic mixed lymphocyte reaction. The receptor source for this set is a human donor in good health; the cells came from an allogeneic mixed lymphocyte reaction.

The CDR3 nucleotides read TGTGCCAGCAGCTCCATTGGGCAGGGGGCTTACAATGAGCAGTTCTTC. Translating it yields CASSSIGQGAYNEQFF. The rearrangement links TRBV5-6 to TRBJ2-1; 8 bases agree with TRBD1. Germline trimming cut 3 bases from V and 4 bases from J; bases unmatched to any gene: 9. This CDR3 is 16 amino acids long. CDR1 is SGHDT, CDR2 YYEEEE, per germline.

The chain employs TRBV6-5 and TRBJ1-5; D is unresolved. The V end lost 2 bases, the J end lost 0 bases, and 8 bases lay between the germline ends. The CDR3 loop spans 15 amino acids. Per the germline V gene, CDR1 is MNHEY and CDR2 is SVGAGI. Here the CDR3 reads CASSYGINSNQPQHF. CDR3 nucleotide sequence: TGTGCCAGCAGTTACGGCATTAATAGCAATCAGCCCCAGCATTTT.

This clone is categorized as large. The rearrangement joins TRBV5-4 to TRBJ2-6, with 7 bases matching TRBD1. J lost 2 bases, V lost 4 bases, and 12 bases had no gene match. Germline loops: CDR1 SGHNT, CDR2 YYREEE (reference sequence). The CDR3 runs to 18 residues. This CDR3 is CASSPAAPTGAGANVLTF. CDR3 coding DNA: TGTGCCAGCAGCCCCGCGGCGCCAACAGGGGCTGGGGCCAACGTCCTGACTTTC.

The CDR3 region has the DNA TGCGCCAGCAGCCAAGGGCCTACGCTCGCCGGGGGAGATACGCAGTATTTT. Protein sequence: CASSQGPTLAGGDTQYF. The genes are TRBV4-1 and TRBJ2-3, with a weak D call TRBD2 (6 bases). The CDR3 spans 17 residues. Trimming removed 1 base from V and 5 bases from J, with 19 bases in between. Germline assignment: CDR1 MGHRA and CDR2 YSYEKL.

CDR3 sequence: CASSPPQREAFF. For the CDR3, the DNA is TGTGCCAGCTCACCCCCCCAGAGGGAAGCTTTCTTT. The chain recombines TRBV18 with TRBJ1-1, with unresolved D. The CDR3 has 12 residues. Germline V gene lookup returns CDR1 KGHSH and CDR2 LQKENI. The V end lost 3 bases, the J end lost 8 bases, and 10 bases lay between the germline ends.

This clone was counted between two and nine times. An end of the junction differs from the germline gene, which may be a read error. The rearrangement joins TRBV18 to TRBJ2-3, with a possible D match to TRBD1 (6 bases). In germline, CDR1 is KGHSH, CDR2 LQKENI. The CDR3 runs 14 residues. The CDR3 coding sequence is TGTGCCAGCTCATCACCCGGGACATCAGATACGCAGTATTTT. This codes for CASSSPGTSDTQYF.

In DNA form, the CDR3 reads TGCAGCGTTGGGGTAGATATGAACACTGAAGCTTTCTTT. It specifies CSVGVDMNTEAFF. The chain uses TRBV29-1 and TRBJ1-1; D ambiguous. Trimming took 4 bases from V and 0 from J, leaving 9 bases between them. Germline V gives CDR1 SQVTM, CDR2 ANQGSEA. The CDR3 is 13 residues long.

This clone has only a few counts. The chain has TRBV28 and TRBJ2-3; D is undetermined. This CDR3 has 12 residues. Germline V gene lookup returns CDR1 MDHEN and CDR2 SYDVKM. Trimming pared 3 bases from V and 5 bases from J, leaving 6 bases between. CDR3 in DNA: TGTGCCAGCAGTTTGCTGGGAGATACGCAGTATTTT. Amino acids: CASSLLGDTQYF. Supplemented by reference TRBV28 and TRBJ2-3, the full variable domain reads DVKVTQSSRYLVKRTGEKVFLECVQDMDHENMFWYRQDPGLGLRLIYFSYDVKMKEKGDIPEGYSVSREKKERFSLILESASTNQTSMYLCASSLLGDTQYFGPGTRLTVL.

This chain connects TRBV5-5 to TRBJ2-1, with 15 bases aligning to TRBD2. The CDR3 contains 16 residues. Trimming removed 9 bases from V and 2 bases from J; junction bases left unmatched: 6. Germline CDR1 and CDR2: SGHKS and YYEKEE (reference sequence). Here the CDR3 reads CATGLAGGITYNEQFF. The CDR3 DNA is TGTGCCACCGGACTAGCGGGGGGGATCACCTACAATGAGCAGTTCTTC.

The CDR3 DNA follows: TGCAGCGTGATTGGGACAGGCTATGGCTACACCTTC. Its translation: CSVIGTGYGYTF. V gene TRBV29-1 combines with J gene TRBJ1-2; 8 bases map to TRBD1. This CDR3 has 12 amino acids. Per the germline V gene, CDR1 is SQVTM and CDR2 is ANQGSEA. Trimming removed 6 bases from V and 4 bases from J; junction bases left unmatched: 4.

This sequence joins TRBV19 and TRBJ1-5, with D unclear. The germline V gene has CDR1 LNHDA and CDR2 SQIVND (reference sequence). The CDR3 covers 16 residues. Deletions cut 3 bases from V and 2 bases from J, with 14 bases between. The CDR3 loop is CASSMEPLIGNQPQHF. The CDR3 DNA reads as TGTGCCAGTAGTATGGAGCCCCTTATAGGCAATCAGCCCCAGCATTTT. The full variable domain, in which reference TRBV19 and TRBJ1-5 provide the parts outside the CDR3, is DGGITQSPKYLFRKEGQNVTLSCEQNLNHDAMYWYRQDPGQGLRLIYYSQIVNDFQKGDIAEGYSVSREKKESFPLTVTSAQKNPTAFYLCASSMEPLIGNQPQHFGDGTRLSIL.

The chain uses TRBV18 and TRBJ1-1; D is ambiguous. CDR3 length equals 14 residues. V was clipped by 7 bases and J by 5 bases, with 17 bases between them. The germline CDR1 and CDR2 sequences are KGHSH and LQKENI. The CDR3 region is CASFPTGGLTEAFF. In DNA form, the CDR3 reads TGTGCCAGCTTCCCCACCGGAGGTTTGACTGAAGCTTTCTTT.

By frequency in the sample, this clone is large (0.1 to 1%). The chain combines TRBV28 with TRBJ1-2, with D perhaps TRBD1 (6 bases). Germline V CDR1 and CDR2: MDHEN, SYDVKM. This CDR3 region has 15 residues. Trimming removed 9 bases at V and 4 bases at J, with 21 bases between. The CDR3: CASRPAGAGVYGYTF. The CDR3 region has the DNA TGTGCCAGTAGACCAGCAGGTGCAGGGGTCTATGGCTACACCTTC.

By its share, this clone is large. This chain connects TRBV11-2 to TRBJ1-2; no firm D call. The germline V gene has CDR1 SGHAT and CDR2 FQNNGV. The CDR3 is made up of 13 amino acids. Trimming stripped 0 bases from V and 4 bases from J, with 6 bases between. The CDR3 reads CASSLEWGYGYTF. The CDR3 DNA reads TGTGCCAGCAGCTTAGAATGGGGCTATGGCTACACCTTC. Combining the CDR3 with reference TRBV11-2 and TRBJ1-2 gives the whole variable domain EAGVAQSPRYKIIEKRQSVAFWCNPISGHATLYWYQQILGQGPKLLIQFQNNGVVDDSQLPKDRFSAERLKGVDSTLKIQPAKLEDSAVYLCASSLEWGYGYTFGSGTRLTVV.

The chain recombines TRBV7-9 with TRBJ2-7; the D gene is possibly TRBD1 (6 bases). This CDR3 has 12 residues. Between the trimmed V and J ends, which lost 5 bases and 2 bases, there was a span of 7 bases. The germline gives CDR1 SEHNR, CDR2 FQNEAQ (reference sequence). CDR3 nucleotide sequence: TGTGCCAGCAGCAGGACAGCCTACGAGCAGTACTTC. Translated: CASSRTAYEQYF.

This chain links TRBV7-2 with TRBJ1-6; 7 bases fit TRBD1. The V gene's germline CDR1 is SGHTA and CDR2 FQGNSA. The CDR3 has 15 residues. V shed 5 bases, J shed 9 bases, and the junction held 10 bases outside the gene matches. The CDR3 bases are TGTGCCAGCAGCCCGCCGACAGGGAATGGTTCACCCCTCCACTTT. It yields the protein CASSPPTGNGSPLHF.